Listed below are T cell receptor beta chains from one sample, sequenced in a study of T cells after yellow fever vaccination. Each CDR3 protein is one row after TCRdb ran MiXCR on the 5' RACE reads. The sample holds roughly 400,000 distinct CDR3 sequences, around 20% seen once. The sequenced sample was PBMCs, obtained before the yellow fever booster vaccination. The origin of the receptors is a man aged 18 to 29 who received the YFV17D yellow fever vaccine. Each CDR3 is given with its conserved first and last residue. A D gene is named only where the DNA matches it firmly. Clone size is stated in some rows and not others, as once, few, many or a class when expanded.

CDR3aa: CASISRAEDTGELFF
CDR3nt: TGTGCCAGCATCTCAAGGGCAGAGGACACCGGGGAGCTGTTTTTT
v_gene: TRBV7-9
j_gene: TRBJ2-2
d_gene: NA
abundance: few

CDR3aa: CASSPGDRLYNEQFF
CDR3nt: TGTGCCAGCAGCCCTGGGGACAGGCTTTACAATGAGCAGTTCTTC
v_gene: TRBV9
j_gene: TRBJ2-1
d_gene: TRBD1
abundance: NA

CDR3aa: CASSRSPSGAESYEQYF
CDR3nt: TGTGCCAGCAGCCGGAGTCCGAGCGGGGCCGAGTCCTACGAGCAGTACTTC
v_gene: TRBV12-3/TRBV12-4
j_gene: TRBJ2-7
d_gene: TRBD2
abundance: few

CDR3aa: CSAPAYMNTEAFF
CDR3nt: TGCAGTGCCCCCGCCTATATGAACACTGAAGCTTTCTTT
v_gene: TRBV20-1
j_gene: TRBJ1-1
d_gene: NA
abundance: NA

CDR3aa: CATSDSDRGNQPQHF
CDR3nt: TGTGCCACCAGTGATTCTGACAGGGGCAATCAGCCCCAGCATTTT
v_gene: TRBV24-1
j_gene: TRBJ1-5
d_gene: TRBD1
abundance: NA

CDR3aa: CASSPTSGEQFF
CDR3nt: TGTGCCAGCAGCCCGACTAGCGGAGAGCAGTTCTTC
v_gene: TRBV12-3/TRBV12-4
j_gene: TRBJ2-1
d_gene: TRBD2
abundance: NA

CDR3aa: CASSTSGRGIRETQYF
CDR3nt: TGTGCCAGCAGCACCTCCGGTCGGGGAATCCGGGAGACCCAGTACTTC
v_gene: TRBV7-9
j_gene: TRBJ2-5
d_gene: NA
abundance: few

CDR3aa: CRYWVGTDTQYF
CDR3nt: TGCAGATACTGGGTCGGCACAGATACGCAGTATTTT
v_gene: TRBV20-1
j_gene: TRBJ2-3
d_gene: NA
abundance: NA

CDR3aa: CASTVSGANVLTF
CDR3nt: TGTGCCAGTACTGTCTCTGGGGCCAACGTCCTGACTTTC
v_gene: TRBV19
j_gene: TRBJ2-6
d_gene: NA
abundance: NA

CDR3aa: CSASLTGKSNQPQHF
CDR3nt: TGCAGTGCTAGCCTGACAGGGAAAAGCAATCAGCCCCAGCATTTT
v_gene: TRBV20-1
j_gene: TRBJ1-5
d_gene: TRBD1
abundance: few

CDR3aa: CSARRTGASFNEQFF
CDR3nt: TGCAGTGCTAGAAGAACCGGCGCGTCTTTCAATGAGCAGTTCTTC
v_gene: TRBV20-1
j_gene: TRBJ2-1
d_gene: NA
abundance: few

CDR3aa: CASSEEASYEQYF
CDR3nt: TGTGCCAGCAGTGAAGAGGCCAGCTACGAGCAGTACTTC
v_gene: TRBV6-1
j_gene: TRBJ2-7
d_gene: NA
abundance: NA

CDR3aa: CASSLMGDPSTDTQYF
CDR3nt: TGCGCCAGCAGCTTGATGGGGGATCCAAGCACAGATACGCAGTATTTT
v_gene: TRBV5-1
j_gene: TRBJ2-3
d_gene: NA
abundance: few

CDR3aa: CSVEWEMDYEQYF
CDR3nt: TGCAGCGTTGAGTGGGAGATGGACTACGAGCAGTACTTC
v_gene: TRBV29-1
j_gene: TRBJ2-7
d_gene: NA
abundance: NA

CDR3aa: CAWKSLNTEAFF
CDR3nt: TGTGCCTGGAAAAGTTTGAACACTGAAGCTTTCTTT
v_gene: TRBV30
j_gene: TRBJ1-1
d_gene: NA
abundance: NA

CDR3aa: CSVESGQGSYNEQFF
CDR3nt: TGCAGCGTCGAATCGGGACAGGGGTCTTACAATGAGCAGTTCTTC
v_gene: TRBV29-1
j_gene: TRBJ2-1
d_gene: TRBD1
abundance: NA

CDR3aa: CASSAYRGANYGYTF
CDR3nt: TGTGCCAGCAGTGCCTACAGGGGCGCTAACTATGGCTACACCTTC
v_gene: TRBV6-5
j_gene: TRBJ1-2
d_gene: TRBD1
abundance: NA

CDR3aa: CASSQGPQSTDTQYF
CDR3nt: TGCGCCAGCAGCCAAGGACCCCAGAGCACAGATACGCAGTATTTT
v_gene: TRBV4-3
j_gene: TRBJ2-3
d_gene: NA
abundance: few

CDR3aa: CASSLRTTTDTQYF
CDR3nt: TGCGCCAGCAGCCTTCGGACTACCACAGATACGCAGTATTTT
v_gene: TRBV4-1
j_gene: TRBJ2-3
d_gene: NA
abundance: NA

CDR3aa: CASSPAGHPDTQYF
CDR3nt: TGCGCCAGCAGCCCGGCCGGACATCCAGATACGCAGTATTTT
v_gene: TRBV5-1
j_gene: TRBJ2-3
d_gene: NA
abundance: NA

CDR3aa: CASSQDSVWETQYF
CDR3nt: TGTGCCAGCAGCCAAGATTCGGTTTGGGAGACCCAGTACTTC
v_gene: TRBV3-1
j_gene: TRBJ2-5
d_gene: NA
abundance: NA

CDR3aa: CASSPGPGQGAGNIQYF
CDR3nt: TGCGCCAGCAGCCCTGGCCCGGGACAGGGGGCCGGAAACATTCAGTACTTC
v_gene: TRBV5-1
j_gene: TRBJ2-4
d_gene: TRBD1
abundance: NA

CDR3aa: CASSQEPPSGSGGVSEKLFF
CDR3nt: TGCGCCAGCAGCCAAGAGCCTCCGTCGGGGTCAGGGGGCGTTTCTGAAAAACTGTTTTTT
v_gene: TRBV4-3
j_gene: TRBJ1-4
d_gene: TRBD1
abundance: NA

CDR3aa: CASSPLKGLGTEAFF
CDR3nt: TGTGCCAGCAGCCCATTGAAGGGCTTAGGGACTGAAGCTTTCTTT
v_gene: TRBV7-7
j_gene: TRBJ1-1
d_gene: NA
abundance: NA

CDR3aa: CATSQMGRESQPQHF
CDR3nt: TGTGCCACCAGCCAAATGGGCAGGGAGAGTCAGCCCCAGCATTTT
v_gene: TRBV15
j_gene: TRBJ1-5
d_gene: NA
abundance: NA

CDR3aa: CASSLGGSIYNEQFF
CDR3nt: TGCGCCAGCAGCTTAGGCGGGAGCATTTACAATGAGCAGTTCTTC
v_gene: TRBV5-1
j_gene: TRBJ2-1
d_gene: TRBD2
abundance: few

CDR3aa: CASSWGGQHTDTQYF
CDR3nt: TGCGCCAGCAGCTGGGGGGGACAGCACACAGATACGCAGTATTTT
v_gene: TRBV5-1
j_gene: TRBJ2-3
d_gene: NA
abundance: NA

CDR3aa: CASSFRPLVEKLFF
CDR3nt: TGTGCCAGCAGCTTCCGACCTCTTGTAGAAAAACTGTTTTTT
v_gene: TRBV5-6
j_gene: TRBJ1-4
d_gene: NA
abundance: NA

CDR3aa: CSASGGTDTQYF
CDR3nt: TGCAGTGCTAGCGGGGGGACAGATACGCAGTATTTT
v_gene: TRBV20-1
j_gene: TRBJ2-3
d_gene: TRBD2
abundance: many

CDR3aa: CSASREGLSYGYTF
CDR3nt: TGCAGTGCTAGTCGGGAAGGGCTTAGCTATGGCTACACCTTC
v_gene: TRBV20-1
j_gene: TRBJ1-2
d_gene: NA
abundance: NA

CDR3aa: CASTGGGNIQYF
CDR3nt: TGTGCCAGCACCGGGGGGGGAAACATTCAGTACTTC
v_gene: TRBV6-2/TRBV6-3
j_gene: TRBJ2-4
d_gene: TRBD2
abundance: NA

CDR3aa: CASSLRLAETQYF
CDR3nt: TGTGCCAGCAGCCTTCGACTAGCGGAGACCCAGTACTTC
v_gene: TRBV3-1
j_gene: TRBJ2-5
d_gene: TRBD2
abundance: many

CDR3aa: CASSLISRGQGSAKNIQYF
CDR3nt: TGTGCCAGCAGCTTAATCAGCAGGGGTCAGGGTTCAGCCAAAAACATTCAGTACTTC
v_gene: TRBV7-6
j_gene: TRBJ2-4
d_gene: NA
abundance: few